This T cell receptor (beta chain) was identified in a study of blood T cells in healthy people across ages. This clonotype was picked up a small number of times. Its antigen remains unknown. Per germline, CDR1 LNHNV and CDR2 YYDKDF (reference sequence). V was cut by 1 base and J by 5 bases, with 8 bases left in between. There are 13 residues in the CDR3. Notes on the study in general: There were more naive CD4+ cells and higher diversity in long-lived donors than in aged donors. No conclusive comparison of naive versus antigen-experienced cells was possible with unsorted PBMCs.

The second PCR ran about 6 to 12 cycles with a sample-barcoded 5' primer and J-beta primers. TCRdb re-analysed the 5' RACE reads in MiXCR, keeping a single row per CDR3 protein. The sample consists of 1.5 million to 2 million distinct CDR3 sequences, 35% to 50% of them appearing once. The clonotype originates from a human donor in good health. The V and J genes are TRBV15 and TRBJ1-1, with D perhaps matching TRBD1 (5 bases). The material sequenced was blood. CDR3 loop: CATSRGRETEAFF. The CDR3 DNA sequence: TGTGCCACCAGCAGAGGCAGGGAAACTGAAGCTTTCTTT.